The 15 T cell receptor beta chains below all came from one sample that was sequenced in a study of beta chain features in type 1 diabetes. Expressed TCRB transcripts were sequenced, since all the RNA that had been isolated was reverse transcribed. Some clones are missing from TCRdb's copy, which holds only in-frame ones; the method was immunoSEQ multiplex PCR. The sample has about 410,000 clones; about 14% are singletons. Sequenced: naive CD4+ T cells from blood. The receptors here all came from a young man in good health.

The genes are TRBV5-1 and TRBJ2-1; D is perhaps TRBD1 or TRBD2 (5 bases each). V was clipped by 3 bases and J by 0 bases, with 16 bases between them. CDR3 length equals 17 residues. Germline CDR1 reads SGHRS; CDR2 reads YFSETQ. The CDR3 loop reads CASSWAGTQSSYNEQFF. In DNA, the CDR3 is TGCGCCAGCAGCTGGGCCGGGACGCAAAGCTCCTACAATGAGCAGTTCTTC.

The rearrangement joins TRBV6-1 to TRBJ2-1; TRBD2 matches at 10 bases. Trimming cost V 6 bases and J 8 bases; bases outside gene matches: 7. Per the germline V gene, CDR1 is MNHNS and CDR2 is SASEGT. The CDR3 contains 14 residues. The CDR3 DNA reads as TGTGCCAGCAGAGCTAGCGGGAGCGTCTATGAGCAGTTCTTC. Protein sequence: CASRASGSVYEQFF.

This clone was counted a few times. The chain employs TRBV18 and TRBJ2-7; maybe TRBD2 (6 bases). Trimming took 1 base from V and 2 from J, leaving 15 bases between them. The germline V gene encodes CDR1 KGHSH and CDR2 LQKENI. CDR3 length: 16 residues. The CDR3 protein is CASSPRKGLVAYEQYF. DNA for the CDR3: TGTGCCAGCTCACCACGGAAGGGACTGGTCGCCTACGAGCAGTACTTC.

This clone was recorded a few times. The chain employs TRBV14 and TRBJ2-1; 8 bases are shared with TRBD2. The CDR3 spans 14 residues. In germline, CDR1 is SGHDN, CDR2 FVKESK. Unmatched junction bases numbered 9, after V lost 3 bases and J lost 11 bases. CDR3 in amino acids: CASSQSGLEVKQFF. The CDR3 DNA sequence: TGTGCCAGCAGCCAGTCGGGACTAGAAGTAAAGCAGTTCTTC.

Comments on this clone: Other DNA sequences in the sample encode the same CDR3. This chain joins TRBV7-2 and TRBJ1-5; D is possibly TRBD1 (5 bases). This CDR3 has 13 amino acids. The germline V and J ends were trimmed by 1 base and 5 bases, with 6 bases remaining between them. Germline CDR1 is SGHTA and CDR2 is FQGNSA. CDR3 in amino acids: CASSLGRDQPQHF. CDR3 nucleotides: TGTGCCAGCAGCTTAGGCAGGGATCAGCCCCAGCATTTT.

The rearrangement links TRBV18 to TRBJ2-1; TRBD1 might be the D (6 bases). The length of the CDR3 is 13 residues. Germline CDR1 and CDR2: KGHSH and LQKENI. Trimming pared 4 bases from V and 7 bases from J, leaving 11 bases between. The CDR3 bases are TGTGCCAGCTCACAGGGTACAGGGAATGAGCAGTTCTTC. Residues: CASSQGTGNEQFF. Using reference TRBV18 and TRBJ2-1 for the parts outside the CDR3, the full variable domain is NAGVMQNPRHLVRRRGQEARLRCSPMKGHSHVYWYRQLPEEGLKFMVYLQKENIIDESGMPKERFSAEFPKEGPSILRIQQVVRGDSAAYFCASSQGTGNEQFFGPGTRLTVL.

This clone was seen repeatedly, ten times or more. This chain joins TRBV10-3 and TRBJ1-1; tentatively, D is TRBD1 (5 bases). Germline V gene data show CDR1 as ENHRY and CDR2 as SYGVKD. The V gene lost 3 bases and the J gene lost 4 bases, with 9 bases spanning the gap. CDR3 size: 13 residues. CDR3 sequence (DNA): TGTGCCATCAGTGAACGTCAGGGCACTGAAGCTTTCTTT. Translated, it gives CAISERQGTEAFF.

This clone was seen a handful of times. The chain uses TRBV25-1 and TRBJ2-7; TRBD1 matches 8 bases. In germline, CDR1 is MGHDK, CDR2 SYGVNS. Trimming took 8 bases from V and 4 from J; bases not matched to a gene: 7. The length of the CDR3 is 13 residues. For the CDR3, the DNA is TGTGCCAGCTGCCCAGGGGGCTCGTACGAGCAGTACGTC. Translation: CASCPGGSYEQYV.

The rearrangement joins TRBV7-9 to TRBJ1-1; a possible D gene is TRBD1 (5 bases). This CDR3 has 15 residues. Germline V gives CDR1 SEHNR, CDR2 FQNEAQ (reference sequence). V lost 8 bases and J lost 1, with 17 bases in between. The CDR3 nucleotides are TGTGCCAGCTTCCAGGGCAGATCACCGAACACTGAAGCTTTCTTT. The encoded protein is CASFQGRSPNTEAFF.

The genes are TRBV2 and TRBJ2-5, with D hard to call. CDR3 length: 11 amino acids. Germline CDR1 reads SNHLY; CDR2 reads FYNNEI. Trimming pared 1 base from V and 7 bases from J, leaving 4 bases between. DNA for the CDR3: TGTGCCAGCAGTGAAGTCGGGACCCAGTACTTC. Protein: CASSEVGTQYF.

This clone was counted a few times. The chain combines TRBV7-8 with TRBJ1-4; no clear D gene. Germline V gives CDR1 SGHVS, CDR2 FQNEAQ. V was clipped by 1 base and J by 8 bases, with 5 bases between them. The CDR3 is 12 residues long. CDR3: CASSLGPEKLFF. The CDR3, as DNA: TGTGCCAGCAGCTTAGGTCCCGAAAAACTGTTTTTT. The entire variable domain, with the rest obtained from reference TRBV7-8 and TRBJ1-4, is as follows: GAGVSQSPRYKVAKRGQDVALRCDPISGHVSLFWYQQALGQGPEFLTYFQNEAQLDKSGLPSDRFFAERPEGSVSTLKIQRTQQEDSAVYLCASSLGPEKLFFGSGTQLSVL.

The chain couples TRBV2 to TRBJ2-1; possibly TRBD1 or TRBD2 for D (6 bases each). CDR1 and CDR2 from the germline V gene are SNHLY and FYNNEI. With 4 bases removed from V and 13 bases from J, the gap between germline ends came to 23 bases. The CDR3 covers 15 residues. CDR3 loop: CASSVSGALQPSQFF. The CDR3 bases are TGTGCCAGCAGTGTGTCGGGGGCGTTACAACCATCTCAGTTCTTC.

This clone was detected ten times or more. The chain has TRBV7-9 and TRBJ2-5, with 9 positions matching TRBD1. J was trimmed by 2 bases and V by 3 bases; bases with no gene match: 1. The CDR3 covers 14 residues. Looked up from germline, CDR1 is SEHNR and CDR2 is FQNEAQ (reference sequence). In DNA, the CDR3 is TGTGCCAGCAGCTTCGGGACAGGGCAAGAGACCCAGTACTTC. Residues: CASSFGTGQETQYF.

This clone was seen a few times. V gene TRBV2 combines with J gene TRBJ1-2; D unclear. This CDR3 region has 13 residues. Per germline, CDR1 SNHLY and CDR2 FYNNEI. Trimming removed 11 bases from V and 1 base from J, with 14 bases in between. This CDR3 is CAPAVGNNYGYTF. The CDR3 bases are TGTGCCCCAGCAGTAGGAAATAACTATGGCTACACCTTC.

The CDR3 nucleotides read TGCGCCAGCAGCTTGGTTGGCCTAGCGGGGAACACAGATACGCAGTATTTT. Translating it yields CASSLVGLAGNTDTQYF. The chain is built from TRBV5-1 and TRBJ2-3; TRBD2 matches 9 bases. The V gene's germline CDR1 is SGHRS and CDR2 YFSETQ. Trimming cost V 0 bases and J 2 bases; bases outside gene matches: 7. CDR3 length: 17 residues.